This TCR beta chain was sequenced in a study of blood T cell repertoires in COVID-19. Study-level background: PBMCs, B-cell-depleted T cells, or T cells provided the cDNA or gDNA that made up the material.

Participants' reported clinical history set cohort assignment. In Cohort 3, a recovered donor had either two negative PCRs, clearance, or symptom resolution. Libraries were prepared by immunoSEQ multiplex PCR; TCRdb keeps only in-frame clonotypes and omits some of them. The table has over 250,000 clones, roughly 89% seen once. Sequenced: PBMCs or T cells enriched from blood (not recorded which). This receptor was taken from a woman aged 55 to 70 who had recovered from COVID-19.

The CDR3 nucleotides read TGTGCCAGCAGTGGCTACAGGGACATCCAAGAGACCCAGTACTTC. Protein sequence: CASSGYRDIQETQYF. The rearrangement joins TRBV25-1 to TRBJ2-5; tentative D call: TRBD1 (6 bases). The germline V and J ends were trimmed by 4 bases and 1 base, with 13 bases remaining between them. Germline CDR1 is MGHDK and CDR2 is SYGVNS. This CDR3 is 15 amino acids long.